This TCR beta chain was identified during a study of spatial heterogeneity in lung cancer. MiXCR, applied by TCRdb to the 5' RACE reads, yields one record per CDR3 protein. Here the sample spans some 70,000 distinct CDR3 sequences, 13% being singletons. Time point noted: sample taken at primary tumor resection. Without sorting, whole RNA was sequenced from tumor, nontumor lung or frozen PBMC. Trimming cost V 2 bases and J 8 bases; bases outside gene matches: 5. Per germline, CDR1 SGHVS and CDR2 FQNEAQ. CDR3 size: 15 residues. The chain uses TRBV7-8 and TRBJ1-6; the match to TRBD1 covers 8 bases. This TCR was sampled from a male donor with early-stage non-small cell lung cancer. The sequencing here drew on PBMCs, taken at surgery. CDR3 nucleotide sequence: TGTGCCAGCAGCTTATTCGGGACAGGAGATTCACCCCTCCACTTT. Protein sequence: CASSLFGTGDSPLHF.